This TCR beta chain was documented in a study of T-cell memory formation after mild COVID-19. Points from the study as a whole: Contracting clones, day 15 to 85, had balanced CD4/CD8, and later expanders favored CD4+.

On this clonotype itself: Its specificity is not known.

Employing constant-segment primers, 5'RACE generated TCR alpha and TCR beta cDNA libraries bearing sample barcodes and UMIs. TCRdb independently ran MiXCR on the 5' RACE reads; one entry per CDR3 protein. This table holds around 83,000 distinct CDR3 sequences, approximately 23% found once. The CDR3 extends over 15 amino acids. V was pared by 3 bases and J by 3 bases, with 12 bases between. From germline, CDR1 is MNHEY and CDR2 SMNVEV (reference sequence). Material for sequencing was PBMCs or a T cell subset sorted from them (not recorded which). This TCR was recovered from a man aged 18 to 29 who had mild COVID-19 (a few samples of this study predate the infection). Cell type and time point are not known. The chain joins TRBV27 to TRBJ1-5, with D unclear. In DNA form, the CDR3 reads TGTGCCAGCAGTTTGGCTGGCAGGTACAATCAGCCCCAGCATTTT. The encoded protein is CASSLAGRYNQPQHF.